This T cell receptor beta chain derives from a study of blood T cell repertoires in COVID-19. About the research overall: The United States, Italy and Spain supplied acute and convalescent COVID-19 samples. PBMCs, B-cell-depleted T cells, or T cells provided the cDNA or gDNA that made up the material.

Germline V lookup: CDR1 MNHEY, CDR2 SVGAGI. The CDR3 runs 14 residues. With 4 bases removed from V and 0 bases from J, the gap between germline ends came to 4 bases. Original data processing: Estimated nucleated cell counts came from reference gene primer amplification. The data were produced by immunoSEQ multiplex PCR, yet TCRdb's version contains in-frame clones alone and is incomplete. Clonal size and the V and J genes are those of that table, whereas D and trimming came from the DNA. Of about 200,000 clones listed, roughly 85% are singletons. Sequenced sample: peripheral blood. The clonotype was recovered from a man in his 60s with active or convalescent COVID-19. The chain recombines TRBV6-5 with TRBJ2-6, with D hard to call. The CDR3 bases are TGTGCCAGCAGTTTTAACTCTGGGGCCAACGTCCTGACTTTC. It is translated as CASSFNSGANVLTF.